Below, 2 T cell receptor beta chains from the same sample are listed, as sequenced in a study of blood T cell repertoires in COVID-19. Clones were read by immunoSEQ multiplex PCR, and TCRdb kept only the in-frame ones, dropping some. In the table there are roughly 72,000 clones, around 80% of which are singletons. The sample consisted of peripheral blood. These receptors all come from a man aged 65 to 85 who had recovered from COVID-19.

V gene TRBV7-2 combines with J gene TRBJ1-3; D is undetermined. The CDR3 has 18 residues. Trimming pared 1 base from V and 0 bases from J, leaving 16 bases between. CDR1 is SGHTA and CDR2 is FQGNSA in the germline V gene. The CDR3 DNA reads as TGTGCCAGCAGCTTAGTCCCCGCCCGGCGGTACTCTGGAAACACCATATATTTT. Amino acids: CASSLVPARRYSGNTIYF.

CDR3 sequence: CASSASGVRGTEAFF. Here the CDR3 DNA reads TGCGCCAGCAGTGCTTCAGGGGTTCGGGGAACTGAAGCTTTCTTT. The genes are TRBV10-2 and TRBJ1-1, with a tentative D call TRBD1 (6 bases). The CDR3 is made up of 15 amino acids. V gave up 4 bases and J gave up 5 bases, with 17 bases separating them. Germline loops: CDR1 WSHSY, CDR2 SAAADI.